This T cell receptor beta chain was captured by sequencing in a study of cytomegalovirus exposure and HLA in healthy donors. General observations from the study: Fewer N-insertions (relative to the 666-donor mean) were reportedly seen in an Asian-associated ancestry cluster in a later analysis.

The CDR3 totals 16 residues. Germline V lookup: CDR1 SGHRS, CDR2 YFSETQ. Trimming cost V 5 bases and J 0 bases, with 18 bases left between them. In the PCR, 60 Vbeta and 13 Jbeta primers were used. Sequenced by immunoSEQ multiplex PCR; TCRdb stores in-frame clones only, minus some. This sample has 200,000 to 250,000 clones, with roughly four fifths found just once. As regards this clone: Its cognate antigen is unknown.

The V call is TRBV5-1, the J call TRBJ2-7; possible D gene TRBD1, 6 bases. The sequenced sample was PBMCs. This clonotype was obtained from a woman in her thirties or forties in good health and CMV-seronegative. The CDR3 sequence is CASRRGSTVTSYEQYF. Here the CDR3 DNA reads TGCGCCAGCAGGAGGGGGTCGACAGTTACCTCCTACGAGCAGTACTTC.